The source of this TCR beta chain is a study of beta chain features in type 1 diabetes. Germline V lookup: CDR1 MNHEY, CDR2 SMNVEV (reference sequence). This CDR3 region has 14 residues. The V and J ends lost 4 bases and 0 bases, in that order; junction bases with no gene match: 1. This clone was counted between two and nine times. Its antigen is unknown. Expressed TCRB transcripts were sequenced after all isolated RNA was converted to cDNA. The table came from immunoSEQ multiplex PCR; TCRdb's copy has only in-frame clones and leaves some out. The table lists about 330,000 clones, around 10% of them singletons. Overall study findings and caveats: Whether TCRB rearrangement is influenced by HLA type went unresolved here.

Sequencing was carried out using naive CD4+ T cells from blood. The receptor comes from a woman aged 30 to 39 in good health. This sequence joins TRBV27 and TRBJ2-3, with TRBD2 matching over 7 bases. Written as DNA, the CDR3 is TGTGCCAGCAGTTATAGCGGGAGCACAGATACGCAGTATTTT. The encoded protein is CASSYSGSTDTQYF.